What follows are 14 T cell receptor beta chains derived from one specimen sequenced in a study of blood T cell repertoires in COVID-19. Produced via immunoSEQ multiplex PCR; TCRdb's table is partial and in-frame only. The table shows approximately 170,000 clones, with 88% occurring only once. The sample taken for sequencing was PBMCs or T cells enriched from blood (not recorded which). The origin of the receptors is a young woman who had recovered from COVID-19.

The CDR3 sequence is CASSPRSGAGMSTEAFF. The DNA for the CDR3 is TGTGCCAGCAGCCCCCGATCAGGGGCCGGGATGAGCACTGAAGCTTTCTTT. The genes are TRBV9 and TRBJ1-1, with a weak D call TRBD1 (6 bases). V gave up 4 bases and J gave up 4 bases, with 23 bases separating them. Per the germline V gene, CDR1 is SGDLS and CDR2 is YYNGEE. There are 17 residues in the CDR3.

The rearrangement links TRBV3-1 (or the pseudogene TRBV3-2) to TRBJ2-5; D gene ambiguous. Per the germline V gene, CDR1 is LGHDT and CDR2 is YNNKEL (reference sequence). CDR3 length: 14 residues. Trimming pared 0 bases from V and 2 bases from J, leaving 7 bases between. Here the CDR3 reads CASSQEAPQETQYF. As DNA, the CDR3 is TGTGCCAGCAGCCAAGAGGCCCCACAAGAGACCCAGTACTTC.

This chain uses TRBV20-1 with TRBJ2-1, with 9 nucleotides matching TRBD2. The CDR3 is 16 residues long. V trimming: 3 bases; J trimming: 5 bases; junction bases outside the gene matches: 11. Per germline, CDR1 DFQATT and CDR2 SNEGSKA (reference sequence). The CDR3 nucleotides read TGCAGTGCTAGTAGTAATCGGGCTAGCGGGGACAATGAGCAGTTCTTC. Its protein product is CSASSNRASGDNEQFF.

The chain joins TRBV3-1 (or the pseudogene TRBV3-2) to TRBJ1-2, with unresolved D. The germline V gene has CDR1 LGHDT and CDR2 YNNKEL (reference sequence). The CDR3 extends over 14 amino acids. V was trimmed by 4 bases and J by 5 bases, leaving 14 bases between them. The CDR3 bases are TGTGCCAGCAGCCCTTCAGCGACGGCTTATGGCTACACCTTC. Residues: CASSPSATAYGYTF.

The V and J genes are TRBV6-2 or TRBV6-3 and TRBJ1-1; D perhaps matches TRBD1 (6 bases). In germline, CDR1 is MNHEY, CDR2 SVGEGT. The germline V and J ends were trimmed by 0 bases and 3 bases, with 8 bases remaining between them. This CDR3 comprises 14 residues. CDR3 sequence: CASSYSTGYTEAFF. DNA of the CDR3: TGTGCCAGCAGTTACTCGACAGGCTACACTGAAGCTTTCTTT.

Only one count was recorded for this clone. This sequence joins TRBV7-8 and TRBJ2-7; tentatively, D is TRBD2 (6 bases). The CDR3 totals 15 residues. Germline CDR1 reads SGHVS; CDR2 reads FQNEAQ. Trimming shortened V by 7 bases and J by 5 bases, and 21 bases separated the two germline ends. CDR3 sequence: CASTPGWAGYDEQYF. CDR3 bases: TGTGCCAGCACTCCTGGGTGGGCGGGGTATGACGAGCAGTACTTC.

A remark on this clone: Other DNA sequences in this specimen translate into the identical CDR3. The CDR3 DNA is TGCAGTGCTAGAGATCGGGAGACCCAGTACTTC. Its translation: CSARDRETQYF. This rearrangement joins TRBV20-1 to TRBJ2-5; D unresolved. The germline CDR1 and CDR2 sequences are DFQATT and SNEGSKA (reference sequence). The CDR3 has 11 residues. Between the trimmed V and J ends, which lost 0 bases and 5 bases, there was a span of 4 bases.

This clone was detected only once. The chain has TRBV2 and TRBJ1-6; 8 positions agree with TRBD1. This CDR3 has 15 amino acids. From germline, CDR1 is SNHLY and CDR2 FYNNEI. J lost 3 bases, V lost 6 bases, and 4 bases had no gene match. The CDR3 nucleotides read TGTGCCAGCAGGGCCGACAGGGGCTATAATTCACCCCTCCACTTT. It encodes CASRADRGYNSPLHF. The variable domain in full, completed from reference TRBV2 and TRBJ1-6, reads EPEVTQTPSHQVTQMGQEVILRCVPISNHLYFYWYRQILGQKVEFLVSFYNNEISEKSEIFDDQFSVERPDGSNFTLKIRSTKLEDSAMYFCASRADRGYNSPLHFGNGTRLTVT.

This clone was seen a single time. The CDR3: CASSPDRPEAFF. CDR3 coding DNA: TGCGCCAGCAGCCCGGACAGGCCCGAAGCTTTCTTT. V and J are TRBV5-1 and TRBJ1-1, with 7 bases that match TRBD1. Germline trimming cut 4 bases from V and 8 bases from J; bases unmatched to any gene: 5. In germline, CDR1 is SGHRS, CDR2 YFSETQ. The CDR3 covers 12 residues.

This clone was found once. The rearrangement joins TRBV10-1 to TRBJ1-1; the D is unclear. The V and J ends lost 7 bases and 9 bases respectively, with 24 bases between them. Germline assignment: CDR1 WNHNN and CDR2 SYGVQD (reference sequence). The CDR3 totals 15 residues. The CDR3 is CASTSYQRKQSQAFF. DNA of the CDR3: TGCGCCAGCACCTCATACCAACGAAAACAGAGTCAAGCTTTCTTT.

In the case of this clone: A junction boundary mismatches the germline segment, possibly from a read error. J is TRBJ2-7 and V is TRBV6-2 or TRBV6-3; TRBD1 agrees at 8 bases. The CDR3 extends over 11 amino acids. Germline V gene data show CDR1 as MNHEY and CDR2 as SVGEGT. DNA for the CDR3: TGTGCCAGCAGTGACAGGGGAAAGCCCATCTTC. It encodes CASSDRGKPIF.

This rearrangement joins TRBV28 to TRBJ2-2; the D gene is possibly TRBD2 (5 bases). CDR1 and CDR2 from the germline V gene are MDHEN and SYDVKM. Trimming stripped 11 bases from V and 5 bases from J, with 21 bases between. This CDR3 region has 15 residues. CDR3 sequence: CAGSRFAGETGELFF. CDR3 bases: TGTGCCGGCTCACGCTTCGCCGGGGAAACCGGGGAGCTGTTTTTT.

The J gene is TRBJ1-2, the V gene TRBV4-2; 10 bases map to TRBD1. V gave up 4 bases and J gave up 5 bases; unmatched junction bases: 10. Germline V CDR1 and CDR2: LGHNA, YNFKEQ. The CDR3 consists of 16 residues. CDR3 in DNA: TGTGCCAGCAGCCCCGGGACAGGGGATATAGGGTATGGCTACACCTTC. Amino acid sequence: CASSPGTGDIGYGYTF.

The rearrangement links TRBV7-2 to TRBJ2-7; 9 bases align to TRBD1. The CDR3 covers 15 residues. Per germline, CDR1 SGHTA and CDR2 FQGNSA. V shed 1 base, J shed 3 bases, and the junction held 4 bases outside the gene matches. The CDR3 is CASSLVGGQGYEQYF. CDR3 in DNA: TGTGCCAGCAGCTTAGTTGGGGGACAGGGCTACGAGCAGTACTTC. Full variable domain (remainder filled in from reference TRBV7-2 and TRBJ2-7): GAGVSQSPSNKVTEKGKDVELRCDPISGHTALYWYRQSLGQGLEFLIYFQGNSAPDKSGLPSDRFSAERTGGSVSTLTIQRTQQEDSAVYLCASSLVGGQGYEQYFGPGTRLTVT.